This entry features one TCR beta chain sequence. In the authors' workflow: Reference gene primers were amplified, and this amplification served to estimate nucleated cell counts. Profiled with immunoSEQ multiplex PCR; TCRdb holds only in-frame clones, not every one. V and J calls and clone size are given by that table; D and trimming were obtained from the DNA. The sample yields roughly 46,000 clones, over 75% seen once. The data were obtained in a study of blood T cell repertoires in COVID-19. About the study: Specimens from acute and convalescent COVID-19 originated in the United States, Italy and Spain. PBMCs, B-cell-depleted T cells, or T cells were the source of the cDNA or gDNA that made up the material.

This CDR3 contains 14 residues. The V and J ends lost 3 bases and 4 bases respectively, with 11 bases between them. Germline values: CDR1 SGDLS, CDR2 YYNGEE. The sequenced sample was peripheral blood. The chain links TRBV9 to TRBJ2-1, with D perhaps TRBD2 (6 bases). The sequence was collected from a human donor with active COVID-19. The donor label of this sample is uncertain. The CDR3 is CASSARDFYNEQFF. CDR3 sequence (DNA): TGTGCCAGCAGCGCAAGGGACTTTTACAATGAGCAGTTCTTC.